Listed below are T cell receptor beta chains from one sample, sequenced in a study of T cells in Graves' hyperthyroidism and ophthalmopathy. TCRdb re-called the multiplex PCR reads with MiXCR, one entry per CDR3 protein. Of 240,000 or so distinct CDR3 sequences listed, around 15% were seen once; the top ten hold about 29%. Sequencing was performed on blood. The receptor source for this set is a woman in her late teens or twenties with Graves' ophthalmopathy. Each CDR3 is given with its conserved first and last residue. The order of the fields is clone size, V gene, D gene, J gene, CDR3 protein, CDR3 DNA. A D gene is named only where the DNA matches it firmly. Clone size, where shown, is once, few, many, or a class for clones that have expanded.

many,TRBV7-9,NA,TRBJ2-7,CASSPGLSPFYEQYF,TGTGCCAGCAGCCCCGGACTTTCCCCCTTCTACGAGCAGTACTTC
many,TRBV28,NA,TRBJ2-3,CASSTFTDTQYF,TGTGCCAGCAGCACCTTCACAGATACGCAGTATTTT
many,TRBV12-3/TRBV12-4,TRBD2,TRBJ2-3,CASSLGRLATSTDTQYF,TGTGCCAGCAGTTTGGGGAGACTAGCGACAAGCACAGATACGCAGTATTTT
many,TRBV20-1,TRBD2,TRBJ2-1,CSASRLAGDNEQFF,TGCAGTGCTAGTCGGCTAGCGGGAGACAATGAGCAGTTCTTC
many,TRBV6-2/TRBV6-3,NA,TRBJ2-1,CASSYSIPAEHSPYNEQFF,TGTGCCAGCAGTTACTCGATTCCGGCGGAGCACTCCCCCTACAATGAGCAGTTCTTC
many,TRBV7-6,NA,TRBJ2-2,CASSAGRNLNTGELFF,TGTGCCAGCAGCGCCGGACGGAACCTTAACACCGGGGAGCTGTTTTTT
many,TRBV3-1,TRBD1,TRBJ2-1,CASSTRDRIYNEQFF,TGTGCCAGCAGCACCCGGGACAGGATTTACAATGAGCAGTTCTTC
few,TRBV6-1,TRBD1,TRBJ1-1,CASSYRTGIMNTEAFF,TGTGCCAGCAGCTACCGGACAGGGATCATGAACACTGAAGCTTTCTTT
many,TRBV20-1,NA,TRBJ1-1,CSASENTVAFF,TGCAGTGCGAGCGAGAACACTGTAGCTTTCTTT
many,TRBV6-1,NA,TRBJ2-7,CASSPGATPGEQYF,TGTGCCAGCAGTCCGGGCGCCACCCCAGGGGAGCAGTACTTC
many,TRBV7-6,NA,TRBJ2-2,CASSLDGKTTPRPLNTGELFF,TGTGCCAGCAGCTTAGATGGGAAAACCACCCCCCGGCCGTTGAACACCGGGGAGCTGTTTTTT
many,TRBV18,NA,TRBJ2-7,CASSPPELGGDYEQYF,TGTGCCAGCTCACCACCTGAGCTTGGGGGAGACTACGAGCAGTACTTC
many,TRBV30,NA,TRBJ1-1,CAWSRGPGAVTEAFF,TGTGCCTGGAGCAGGGGCCCCGGGGCGGTCACTGAAGCTTTCTTT
few,TRBV19,NA,TRBJ2-2,CAVGARTGELFF,TGTGCCGTGGGGGCGCGGACCGGGGAGCTGTTTTTT
many,TRBV9,NA,TRBJ2-3,CASSVRGLPRGTQYF,TGTGCCAGCAGCGTCAGGGGACTCCCCCGGGGGACGCAGTATTTT
many,TRBV18,NA,TRBJ1-1,CASSPHPEGEAFF,TGTGCCAGCTCACCCCACCCTGAGGGTGAAGCTTTCTTT
many,TRBV30,NA,TRBJ1-5,CAWSREGHDQPQHF,TGTGCCTGGAGTCGAGAGGGCCATGATCAGCCCCAGCATTTT
many,TRBV5-5,NA,TRBJ1-6,CASSSGLRDSPLHF,TGTGCCAGCAGCTCGGGGCTACGGGATTCACCCCTCCACTTT
NA,TRBV11-2,TRBD2,TRBJ2-1,CASSLRRGAIYNEQFF,TGTGCCAGCAGCCTTCGGCGGGGGGCCATTTACAATGAGCAGTTCTTC
few,TRBV6-2/TRBV6-3,TRBD2,TRBJ2-6,CAGSYPPVGGGSGANVLTF,TGTGCCGGCAGTTACCCCCCGGTTGGCGGGGGCTCTGGGGCCAACGTCCTGACTTTC
NA,TRBV28,TRBD2,TRBJ2-1,CASTPRGTGPGTSGRANEQFF,TGTGCCAGCACTCCAAGGGGCACGGGGCCTGGGACTAGCGGGAGGGCTAATGAGCAGTTCTTC
many,TRBV6-1,NA,TRBJ1-5,CASSEEMPGHRIQPQHF,TGTGCCAGCAGTGAAGAGATGCCGGGACACCGAATCCAGCCCCAGCATTTT
many,TRBV6-1,NA,TRBJ1-4,CASTTGLSEKLFF,TGTGCCAGCACCACAGGGCTGAGTGAAAAACTGTTTTTT
many,TRBV7-8,TRBD2,TRBJ2-1,CASSLAAGEIHSVYEQFF,TGTGCCAGCAGCTTAGCAGCGGGAGAAATTCACTCGGTGTATGAGCAGTTCTTC
many,TRBV6-2/TRBV6-3,NA,TRBJ2-1,CASSYFEGNEQFF,TGTGCCAGCAGTTACTTCGAGGGGAATGAGCAGTTCTTC
many,TRBV7-2,TRBD2,TRBJ2-7,CASSNQSTSVSYEQYF,TGTGCCAGCAGCAACCAATCGACTAGCGTTTCCTACGAGCAGTACTTC
many,TRBV12-3/TRBV12-4,NA,TRBJ1-1,CASSLKTYTEAFF,TGTGCCAGCAGTTTAAAAACCTACACTGAAGCTTTCTTT
NA,TRBV7-2,TRBD2,TRBJ2-2,CASSPPDRASGNTGELFF,TGTGCCAGCAGCCCACCTGACCGGGCTAGCGGGAACACCGGGGAGCTGTTTTTT
many,TRBV6-2/TRBV6-3,NA,TRBJ1-5,CASRLDSHQPQHF,TGTGCCAGCAGATTGGACAGCCACCAGCCCCAGCATTTT
many,TRBV5-1,NA,TRBJ1-1,CASDDYDSLGTEAFF,TGCGCCAGCGACGATTACGACAGTCTTGGGACTGAAGCTTTCTTT
many,TRBV2,TRBD2,TRBJ2-2,CASSESGAASLNTGELFF,TGTGCCAGCAGTGAAAGCGGGGCCGCCTCCCTGAACACCGGGGAGCTGTTTTTT
NA,TRBV4-1,TRBD2,TRBJ2-7,CASSQTRAGWSYEQYF,TGCGCCAGCAGCCAGACCCGAGCGGGGTGGTCCTACGAGCAGTACTTC
NA,TRBV12-3/TRBV12-4,NA,TRBJ1-5,CASSLWRGNSNQPQHF,TGTGCCAGCAGTTTATGGAGGGGGAATTCGAATCAGCCCCAGCATTTT
many,TRBV28,NA,TRBJ1-5,CASSPGPAPQHF,TGTGCCAGCAGCCCCGGGCCCGCGCCCCAGCATTTT